This TCR beta chain is drawn from a study of CD8+CD57+ T cells in acquired aplastic anemia. The overall study: DNA per sorted CD4+ or CD8+ sample ranged about 0.17 to 30 ug, averaging approximately 3.3 ug. Study outcomes and limitations: Shared by patients and controls, some 29 CD8+ CDR3s were abundant in patients. Any difference that existed in CD8+ Simpson's diversity between patients and controls was not significant.

At least ten counts were recorded for this clonotype. The antigen is not known. TCR beta VDJ and CDR3 profiling used genomic DNA as template. One entry per CDR3 protein, called by TCRdb with MiXCR from the reads. This sample has 150,000 to 200,000 distinct CDR3 sequences, with less than 65% found just once. Per germline, CDR1 MNHEY and CDR2 SVGAGI. The CDR3 is 13 amino acids. V lost 6 bases and J 15 bases, leaving 18 bases between the germline ends. The gene calls are TRBV6-5 and TRBJ1-6, with D unclear. The source material was sorted CD4+, CD8+, or CD8+CD57+ T cells (not recorded which) from PBMCs. The receptor's source is a human donor with severe aplastic anemia or a healthy control (not recorded which). CDR3 amino acids: CASRPRTYWLLHF. The CDR3 DNA is TGTGCCAGCAGACCTCGGACCTACTGGCTCCTCCACTTT.